What follows are 2 T cell receptor beta chains derived from one specimen sequenced in a study of T-cell memory formation after mild COVID-19. TCRdb analysed the 5' RACE reads with MiXCR anew, one entry per CDR3 protein. Counted here are 380,000 or so distinct CDR3 sequences, under 15% occurring once; the ten biggest clones make up about 22%. Sequencing was performed on PBMCs or a T cell subset sorted from them (not recorded which). Receptor source: a man in his late teens or twenties who had mild COVID-19 (a few samples of this study predate the infection). Cell type and time point are not known.

The chain combines TRBV5-1 with TRBJ2-2, with D possibly matching TRBD1 (5 bases). Germline CDR1 is SGHRS and CDR2 is YFSETQ. The V end lost 3 bases, the J end lost 3 bases, and 15 bases lay between the germline ends. The CDR3 is made up of 16 amino acids. CDR3 DNA sequence: TGCGCCAGCAGCTCTCCCAGGGCGTCGGACACCGGGGAGCTGTTTTTT. The encoded protein is CASSSPRASDTGELFF. The complete variable domain, with remaining parts taken from reference TRBV5-1 and TRBJ2-2, reads KAGVTQTPRYLIKTRGQQVTLSCSPISGHRSVSWYQQTPGQGLQFLFEYFSETQRNKGNFPGRFSGRQFSNSRSEMNVSTLELGDSALYLCASSSPRASDTGELFFGEGSRLTVL.

The chain uses TRBV10-3 and TRBJ1-2, with 7 bases matching TRBD1. The CDR3 totals 14 residues. J lost 6 bases, V lost 3 bases, and 7 bases had no gene match. Germline loops: CDR1 ENHRY, CDR2 SYGVKD. Here the CDR3 reads CAISEDRARDGYTF. The CDR3 bases are TGTGCCATCAGTGAAGACAGGGCGAGGGATGGCTACACCTTC.